This TCR beta chain was captured in a study of T-cell memory formation after mild COVID-19. Study overall: Largely donor-specific TCR clusters were found.

General observations from the study: Pre-infection memory held some responding clones, suggesting pre-existing cross-reactive T cells responded.

UMIs and sample barcodes were carried by the TCR alpha and TCR beta cDNA libraries that 5'RACE produced using constant-segment primers. MiXCR, run by TCRdb on the 5' RACE reads, gives a single entry per CDR3 protein. The sample contains 130,000 to 150,000 distinct CDR3 sequences, 6% of which appear only once. This clonotype was picked up many times. Its matching antigen is unknown. The germline CDR1 and CDR2 sequences are SGHNT and YYREEE (reference sequence). The CDR3 totals 14 residues. Trimming removed 4 bases from V and 10 bases from J, with 20 bases in between. This clonotype originated in an adult woman who had mild COVID-19 (a few samples of this study predate the infection). Cell type and time point are not known. Material for sequencing was PBMCs or a T cell subset sorted from them (not recorded which). This sequence joins TRBV5-4 and TRBJ1-1, with D possibly being TRBD1 (6 bases). CDR3 sequence: CASSPSTGSVVAFF. CDR3 sequence (DNA): TGTGCCAGCAGCCCATCGACAGGTTCAGTAGTAGCTTTCTTT.